Listed here are 10 T cell receptor beta chains from one sample, sequenced in a study of cytomegalovirus exposure and HLA in healthy donors. It was with 60 Vbeta and 13 Jbeta primers that the PCR ran. Profiled with immunoSEQ multiplex PCR; TCRdb holds only in-frame clones, not every one. Its clone listing holds some 70,000 clones. The sequenced sample consisted of PBMCs. Receptor source: a female donor in good health and CMV-seropositive.

The rearrangement uses TRBV7-2 and TRBJ1-1; D may be TRBD1 (5 bases). This CDR3 is 15 amino acids long. Germline loops: CDR1 SGHTA, CDR2 FQGNSA. Trimming shortened V by 4 bases and J by 0 bases, and 12 bases separated the two germline ends. The CDR3 DNA follows: TGTGCCAGCAGCTCTTCCGGGACTCTGAACACTGAAGCTTTCTTT. It translates to CASSSSGTLNTEAFF.

V and J are TRBV27 and TRBJ2-3, with 8 bases fitting TRBD2. Germline V CDR1 and CDR2: MNHEY, SMNVEV (reference sequence). The V and J ends lost 7 bases and 1 base, in that order; junction bases with no gene match: 4. The CDR3 sequence is 14 residues long. CDR3 bases: TGTGCCAGCACCATGCGGGAGGGCACAGATACGCAGTATTTT. This sequence encodes CASTMREGTDTQYF.

V is TRBV29-1 and J is TRBJ2-7, with D unclear. The CDR3 covers 12 residues. The V gene's germline CDR1 is SQVTM and CDR2 ANQGSEA. Deletions cut 6 bases from V and 6 bases from J, with 15 bases between. Here the CDR3 reads CSVQMSFGEQYF. The CDR3, as DNA: TGCAGCGTACAGATGTCCTTTGGCGAGCAGTACTTC.

The rearrangement links TRBV7-2 to TRBJ2-5; 13 nucleotides align to TRBD2. J lost 2 bases, V lost 3 bases, and 3 bases had no gene match. Germline V CDR1 and CDR2: SGHTA, FQGNSA. CDR3 length: 16 amino acids. The CDR3 nucleotides are TGTGCCAGCAGCTTGGGGGGACTAGCGGGACAAGAGACCCAGTACTTC. This codes for CASSLGGLAGQETQYF.

The chain employs TRBV2 and TRBJ1-4; perhaps TRBD1 as D (6 bases). The V end lost 8 bases, the J end lost 8 bases, and 21 bases lay between the germline ends. The CDR3 runs 15 residues. Germline assignment: CDR1 SNHLY and CDR2 FYNNEI. CDR3 sequence reads: CASSSSRGEGEKLFF. The CDR3 nucleotides are TGTGCCAGCTCCTCCAGTAGGGGGGAGGGAGAAAAACTGTTTTTT.

The chain links TRBV27 to TRBJ1-5; TRBD1 might be the D (6 bases). The CDR3 spans 15 residues. With 10 bases removed from V and 5 bases from J, the gap between germline ends came to 21 bases. CDR1 and CDR2 (germline): MNHEY, SMNVEV (reference sequence). The CDR3 loop is CATSLRIGGDQPQHF. CDR3 DNA sequence: TGTGCCACCAGCTTAAGGATAGGGGGGGATCAGCCCCAGCATTTT.

The CDR3 sequence: CASGGGRNRDNEQFF. Here the CDR3 DNA reads TGTGCCAGCGGAGGCGGGAGGAATAGGGACAATGAGCAGTTCTTC. The chain carries TRBV9 and TRBJ2-1; 8 nucleotides line up with TRBD2. The CDR3 is made up of 15 amino acids. Per the germline V gene, CDR1 is SGDLS and CDR2 is YYNGEE. V trimming: 7 bases; J trimming: 5 bases; junction bases outside the gene matches: 11. Filled out from reference TRBV9 and TRBJ2-1, the complete variable domain reads DSGVTQTPKHLITATGQRVTLRCSPRSGDLSVYWYQQSLDQGLQFLIQYYNGEERAKGNILERFSAQQFPDLHSELNLSSLELGDSALYFCASGGGRNRDNEQFFGPGTRLTVL.

The gene calls are TRBV5-1 and TRBJ2-1; 10 positions match TRBD2. CDR1 SGHRS and CDR2 YFSETQ come from the germline V gene. After removal of 0 bases from V and 6 bases from J, the junction contained 3 bases not matched to a gene. The CDR3 contains 15 residues. The CDR3 DNA sequence: TGCGCCAGCAGCTTGGTACTAGCGGGGACCAATGAGCAGTTCTTC. Residues: CASSLVLAGTNEQFF.

CDR3 region: CASSQDLGREGGDTQYF. As DNA, the CDR3 is TGTGCCAGCAGCCAAGACTTAGGGCGGGAGGGGGGAGATACGCAGTATTTT. The rearrangement joins TRBV4-2 to TRBJ2-3, with 9 nucleotides matching TRBD2. The germline CDR1 and CDR2 sequences are LGHNA and YNFKEQ. Trimming at V came to 0 bases and at J to 5 bases, leaving 9 bases not matched to a gene. The CDR3 totals 17 residues.

This chain uses TRBV30 with TRBJ2-7, with D possibly TRBD2 on 5 matching bases. This CDR3 spans 14 amino acids. Trimming cost V 3 bases and J 5 bases, with 17 bases left between them. Germline V lookup: CDR1 GTSNPN, CDR2 SVGIG (reference sequence). CDR3 residues: CAWRVRSGLNEQYF. The CDR3, as DNA: TGTGCCTGGAGGGTCCGGAGCGGTCTCAACGAGCAGTACTTC.